This record looks at one TCR beta chain sequence and its context. This receptor's antigen is unknown. Qualities for individual bases were not recorded, and no much larger clone is one base off. In total, 500 to 700 healthy bone marrow donors made up the cohort. At the time of sampling, every cohort member was nominally healthy, though immune exposures that went unrecorded were likely present. The donor tested CMV seropositive, placing the donor among the 289 seropositive members of the cohort. Each donor provided a peripheral blood sample, and peripheral blood mononuclear cells were used for TCR beta sequencing. Genomic DNA was extracted from the blood cell samples with the Qiagen DNeasy Blood Extraction Kit. The library was made by the immunoSEQ multiplex PCR assay. The multiplex PCR relied on a mix of 60 forward primers for TCR Vbeta segments and 13 reverse primers for TCR Jbeta segments. Amplification of the CDR3 region of rearranged TCR beta genes was performed with a multiplex PCR assay on genomic DNA. On the Illumina HiSeq System, the amplified TCR beta libraries were sequenced as 87-base-pair reads. The study's processing was this. A later analysis tallied 75 million to 85 million unique TCR beta chains across the 550 to 850 repertoires, and around 9.9 million of those chains were shared by two or more donors. Raw reads were error-corrected and collapsed into unique sequences with a nearest-neighbor algorithm that merged closely related sequences to remove PCR and sequencing errors. CDR3 sequences were aligned to IMGT reference sequences to assign V, D and J gene segments. For a sequence to be retained, a match of at least six nucleotides was required to both a V gene segment and a J gene segment. Rearrangements were called productive when the CDR3 lacked stop codons and stayed in frame with V and J; all others were non-productive. Following IMGT convention, CDR3 was defined as the stretch from the second conserved V-encoded cysteine to the conserved J-encoded phenylalanine. The earlier analysis of some 550 of the donors excluded any sequence lacking an unambiguous match to a single V gene segment. An earlier analysis of 587 of the donors called V segments functional above 56.7% productive rearrangements and segregating when the between-donor standard deviation exceeded 5%. A statistical classification framework was built for diagnosing cytomegalovirus status from the catalog of TCR beta chain sequences. A later analysis assigned V and J genes by comparing TCR nucleotide sequences with IMGT/GENE-DB human TR gene sequences. In a later analysis, CDR3 sequences and most-parsimonious VDJ recombination scenarios were assigned using the TCRdist pipeline. In a later analysis, each TCR beta chain was defined by its CDR3 amino acid sequence together with its V-gene family, and reads without a unique V-gene family were excluded. In a later analysis, fewer than 600 highly shared, low-generation-probability nucleotide sequences were removed to address suspected cross-contamination and a sequencing artifact. A later analysis calculated a clonal expansion index for each public chain from normalized within-repertoire ranks of inferred template counts. In a later analysis, generation probabilities were computed with a VDJ recombination model fitted to out-of-frame rearrangements, and the resulting probabilities were checked against IGoR. In a later analysis, TCR-TCR, TCR-HLA and TCR-CMV co-occurrence was scored with hypergeometric tests, and a repertoire-size bias correction was applied to TCR pairs. A later analysis estimated false discovery rates by permuting HLA or CMV assignments 20 times. In a later analysis, co-occurring TCRs were grouped using DBSCAN, and TCRdist sequence similarity was added for clustering within HLA-allele-positive subsets. Co-occurrence clustering excluded repertoires with fewer than 30,000 or more than 120,000 public chains, plus five with anomalous nucleotide sharing. The clones in this table, taken by TCRdb from immuneACCESS, are in-frame only. Not every clone is retained; where verified, under half of the shortfall comes from an unresolved V gene, and the cause of the rest is unknown. That table gives V, J and clone size, and the DNA gave D and trimming. Here the sample has tens of thousands of clones; about 60% occur a single time. The ten largest clonotypes hold about a fifth of the sample.

CDR1 and CDR2, looked up from the germline V gene (reference sequence), are GTSNPN and SVGIG. From the cysteine up to the phenylalanine, the CDR3 has a length of 11 residues. Just CDR3 DNA is preserved here, 33 bases in frame from base 1. V drops 2 bases and J drops 5 bases, leaving 7 bases in between. This sample is part of a study of cytomegalovirus exposure and HLA in healthy donors (dated by TCRdb to 2017 to 2019). General notes on the study: According to an earlier analysis of 587 of the donors, about 179 million T cells yielded roughly 100 million unique TCR beta sequences and 276 Gb of sequence data. Among roughly 400 genotyped donors of the cohort, an average of about 220,000 unique TCR beta nucleotide sequences was sequenced per donor, of which about 18% were non-productive. The number of donors typed differed by locus, with about 629-630 for A, B, C, DRB1 and DQB1, more than 500 for DQA1, 600 to 610 for DPA1, and 400 to 490 for DPB1. The study profiled the T cell repertoires of around 700 subjects by immunosequencing and related them to cytomegalovirus serostatus. An earlier analysis of roughly 580 of the donors used high-throughput TCR beta sequencing to judge whether each TCR beta V gene segment behaved as functional or pseudogenic. Besides the first cohort of some 670 subjects, a separate validation cohort made up of 120 or so different subjects was used. Rather than using new phenotypic data, the later analysis identified candidate immune exposures from TCR beta sequences and from how often those sequences occurred across donors. The aim of the study was to test whether cataloging public T cell receptors could identify signatures of past pathogen exposure. To predict cytomegalovirus infection status, the study combined high-throughput TCR immunosequencing, statistical association of individual TCRs with disease status, and machine learning. Alongside the repertoire data, information on donor age, sex, ethnicity and CMV serostatus was compiled. About 300 gigabases of sequencing data and around 87 million unique TCR sequences were included in an early release covering roughly 600 HLA-typed donors. All discovery cohort repertoires had been generated on a single sequencing platform. Genome-wide SNP genotypes for about 60% of the roughly 700 donors were used in a later genetic analysis, which treated that subset as a discovery cohort. HLA typing covered class I and class II loci at four-digit resolution. About 5 DR-DQ haplotypes were handled as single units for association and clustering, since linkage in the cohort was strong. A later analysis re-analyzed previously published TCR beta repertoires from approximately 670 donors and added high-resolution HLA genotyping to study TCR occurrence patterns. Of the 300 to 500 genotyped donors, less than 85% were placed in the genetic ancestry cluster associated with self-reported Caucasian donors.

Findings and caveats that apply to the study as a whole: A later genetic analysis reported fewer N-insertions in productive TCRs among donors in an Asian-associated ancestry cluster than the roughly 670-donor mean. Because some donors lacked HLA typing at each locus, the association tests relied only on the typed subset. In an earlier analysis of around 600 of the donors, most TCR beta V segments appeared in productive rearrangements about 87% or about 30% of the time, broadly matching IMGT annotations. When HLA alleles, especially DR and DQ, strongly co-occurred, attributing TCR associations to individual alleles was difficult. Sequencing depth was assumed to be roughly uniform across donors in the presence/absence analyses, though that assumption may not hold. Several of the top co-occurrence clusters appeared to be linked to parvovirus B19, influenza, CMV and Epstein-Barr virus, according to a later analysis. According to the authors, the approach could potentially be generalized to other disease states and immunological phenotypes. Linkage disequilibrium might explain the correlated functional status among segregating V segments, but an unknown experimental factor could not be excluded. The classifier was reported to diagnose cytomegalovirus status with high specificity and sensitivity in both the original and validation cohorts. The cohort was sequenced for TCR beta chains only, and without alpha or paired-chain data the features that could be detected were limited. CMV serostatus was the only immune exposure information available for the cohort. Some IMGT-functional V segments, including TRBV6-2 and TRBV6-3, could not be distinguished by the 87-base-pair reads and were therefore excluded. Compared with equally common non-associated chains, HLA-associated TCR beta chains in a later analysis were more clonally expanded and had lower generation probabilities. A later analysis found that TCR association rates varied across HLA loci, with DRB1 alleles showing the most associated TCRs and HLA-C alleles the fewest. A further reported finding was that TCR beta sequences accurately predicted the HLA-A and HLA-B alleles for most subjects in the first cohort. An association between a missense DCLRE1C variant and V-gene and J-gene trimming of TCR beta chains was found in a later genetic analysis and replicated in an independent cohort. According to a later analysis, most CMV-associated TCR beta chains appeared to be HLA-restricted, and the HLA associations seemed to be driven largely by CMV exposure. The sequencing pipeline was judged likely to have produced a cluster of highly shared sequence variants as a technical artifact. Three of the identified cytomegalovirus-associated TCR beta chains were confirmed in vitro to be specific for cytomegalovirus antigens. The study listed 164 TCR beta chains as associated with cytomegalovirus. The earlier analysis of some 540 of the donors excluded some 15 rarely observed V segments, including chromosome 9 orphons, because counts were too low. In a later analysis, more than 15,000 TCR beta sequences were associated with specific HLA alleles at a false discovery rate of 0.05. While some public TCRs were present in many individuals, most TCR sequences turned up only very rarely across donors.

Input material: PBMCs. This TCR was recovered from a man between 50 and 59 years old in good health and CMV-seropositive. The rearranged chain carries TRBV30 and TRBJ2-7, and perhaps TRBD2 as D gene, on 6 matching bases. The DNA sequence follows: TGTGCCTGGAGTTGGGGGGACGAGCAGTACTTC. Translation gives CAWSWGDEQYF.